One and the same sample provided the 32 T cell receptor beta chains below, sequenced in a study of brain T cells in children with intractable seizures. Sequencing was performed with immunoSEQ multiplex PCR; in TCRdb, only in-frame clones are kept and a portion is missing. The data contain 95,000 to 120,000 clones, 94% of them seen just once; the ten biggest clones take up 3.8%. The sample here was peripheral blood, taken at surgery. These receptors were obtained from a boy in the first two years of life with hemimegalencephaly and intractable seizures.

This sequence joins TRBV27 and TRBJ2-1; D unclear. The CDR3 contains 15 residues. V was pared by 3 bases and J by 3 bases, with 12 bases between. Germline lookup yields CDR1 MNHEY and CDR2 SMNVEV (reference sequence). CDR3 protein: CASSFRTPIYNEQFF. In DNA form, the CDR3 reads TGTGCCAGCAGTTTCCGGACCCCGATCTACAATGAGCAGTTCTTC.

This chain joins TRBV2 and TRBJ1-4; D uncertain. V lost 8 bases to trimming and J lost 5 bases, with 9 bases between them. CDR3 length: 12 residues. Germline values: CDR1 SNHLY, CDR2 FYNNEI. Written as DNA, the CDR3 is TGTGCCAGCTCGGCCTCGAATGAAAAACTGTTTTTT. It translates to CASSASNEKLFF.

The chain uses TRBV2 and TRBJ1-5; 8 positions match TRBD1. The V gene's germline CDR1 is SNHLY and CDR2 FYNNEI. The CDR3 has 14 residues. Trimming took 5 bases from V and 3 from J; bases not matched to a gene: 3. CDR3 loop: CASSRDRNNQPQHF. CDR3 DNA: TGTGCCAGCAGTCGGGACAGGAACAATCAGCCCCAGCATTTT.

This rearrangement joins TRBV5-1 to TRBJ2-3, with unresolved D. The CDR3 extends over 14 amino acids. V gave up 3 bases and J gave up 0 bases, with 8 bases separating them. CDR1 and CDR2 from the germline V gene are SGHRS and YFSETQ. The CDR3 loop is CASSYPASTDTQYF. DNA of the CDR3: TGCGCCAGCAGCTACCCCGCTAGCACAGATACGCAGTATTTT. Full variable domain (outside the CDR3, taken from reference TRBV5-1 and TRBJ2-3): KAGVTQTPRYLIKTRGQQVTLSCSPISGHRSVSWYQQTPGQGLQFLFEYFSETQRNKGNFPGRFSGRQFSNSRSEMNVSTLELGDSALYLCASSYPASTDTQYFGPGTRLTVL.

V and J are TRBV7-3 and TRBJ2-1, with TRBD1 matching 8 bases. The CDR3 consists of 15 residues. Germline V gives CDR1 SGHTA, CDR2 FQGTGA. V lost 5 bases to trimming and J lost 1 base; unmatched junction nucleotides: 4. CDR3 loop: CASSRGQVSYNEQFF. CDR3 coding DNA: TGTGCCAGCAGCCGGGGACAGGTATCCTACAATGAGCAGTTCTTC. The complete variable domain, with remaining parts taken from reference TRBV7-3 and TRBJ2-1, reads GAGVSQTPSNKVTEKGKYVELRCDPISGHTALYWYRQSLGQGPEFLIYFQGTGAADDSGLPNDRFFAVRPEGSVSTLKIQRTERGDSAVYLCASSRGQVSYNEQFFGPGTRLTVL.

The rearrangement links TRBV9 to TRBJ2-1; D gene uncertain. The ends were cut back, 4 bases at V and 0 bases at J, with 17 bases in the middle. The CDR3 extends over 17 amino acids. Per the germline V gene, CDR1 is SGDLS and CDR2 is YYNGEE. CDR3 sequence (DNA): TGTGCCAGCAGCTTCGACCCCGGAGCCTACTCCTACAATGAGCAGTTCTTC. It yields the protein CASSFDPGAYSYNEQFF.

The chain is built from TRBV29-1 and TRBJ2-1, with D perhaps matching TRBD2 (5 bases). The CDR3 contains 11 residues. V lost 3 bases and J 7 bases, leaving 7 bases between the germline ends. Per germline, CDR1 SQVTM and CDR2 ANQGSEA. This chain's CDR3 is CSVDRGNEQFF. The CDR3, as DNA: TGCAGCGTTGACCGGGGTAATGAGCAGTTCTTC.

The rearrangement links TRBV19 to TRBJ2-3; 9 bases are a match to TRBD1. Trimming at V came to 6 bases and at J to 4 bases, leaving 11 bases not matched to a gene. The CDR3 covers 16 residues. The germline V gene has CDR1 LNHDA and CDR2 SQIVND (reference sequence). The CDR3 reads CASRKLRDRAADTQYF. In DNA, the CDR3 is TGTGCCAGTAGGAAACTCCGGGACAGGGCGGCAGATACGCAGTATTTT.

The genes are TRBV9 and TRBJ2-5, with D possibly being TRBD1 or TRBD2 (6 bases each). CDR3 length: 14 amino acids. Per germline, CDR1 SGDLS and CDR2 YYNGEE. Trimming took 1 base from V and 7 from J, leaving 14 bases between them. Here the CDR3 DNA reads TGTGCCAGCAGCGTAATGGACTCGGGGGCGACCCAGTACTTC. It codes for CASSVMDSGATQYF.

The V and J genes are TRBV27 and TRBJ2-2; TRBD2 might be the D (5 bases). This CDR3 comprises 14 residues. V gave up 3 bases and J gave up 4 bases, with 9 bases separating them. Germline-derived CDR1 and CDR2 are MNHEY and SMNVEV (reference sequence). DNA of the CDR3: TGTGCCAGCAGTTTTCGGGGTCCCACCGGGGAGCTGTTTTTT. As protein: CASSFRGPTGELFF.

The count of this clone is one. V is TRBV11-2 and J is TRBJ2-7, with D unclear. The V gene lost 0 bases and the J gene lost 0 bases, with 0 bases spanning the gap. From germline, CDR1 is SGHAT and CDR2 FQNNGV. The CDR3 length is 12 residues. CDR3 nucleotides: TGTGCCAGCAGCTTAGACTCCTACGAGCAGTACTTC. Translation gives CASSLDSYEQYF.

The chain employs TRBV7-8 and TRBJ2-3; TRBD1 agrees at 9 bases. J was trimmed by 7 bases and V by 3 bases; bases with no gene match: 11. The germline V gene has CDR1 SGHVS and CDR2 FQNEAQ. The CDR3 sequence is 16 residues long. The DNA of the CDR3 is TGTGCCAGCAGCTTGAGTCGACAGGGGGGGTCATATACGCAGTATTTT. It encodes CASSLSRQGGSYTQYF.

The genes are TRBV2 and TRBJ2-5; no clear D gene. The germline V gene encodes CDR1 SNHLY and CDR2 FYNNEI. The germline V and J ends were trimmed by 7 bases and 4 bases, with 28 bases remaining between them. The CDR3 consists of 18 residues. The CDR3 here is CASTKPPHLDGIVETQYF. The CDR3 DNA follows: TGTGCCAGCACCAAACCTCCCCACCTTGATGGGATCGTAGAGACCCAGTACTTC.

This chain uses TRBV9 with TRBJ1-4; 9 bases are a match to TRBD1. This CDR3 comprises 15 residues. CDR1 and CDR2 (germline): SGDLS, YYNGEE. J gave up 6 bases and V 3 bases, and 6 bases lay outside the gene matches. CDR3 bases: TGTGCCAGCAGCGACACAGGGGGCGCCGATGAAAAACTGTTTTTT. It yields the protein CASSDTGGADEKLFF.

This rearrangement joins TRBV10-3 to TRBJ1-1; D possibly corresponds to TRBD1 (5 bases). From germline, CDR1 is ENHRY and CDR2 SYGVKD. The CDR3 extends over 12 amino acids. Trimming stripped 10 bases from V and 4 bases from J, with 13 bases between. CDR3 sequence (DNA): TGTGCCACTGCCCGGGGCACCACTGAAGCTTTCTTT. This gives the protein CATARGTTEAFF.

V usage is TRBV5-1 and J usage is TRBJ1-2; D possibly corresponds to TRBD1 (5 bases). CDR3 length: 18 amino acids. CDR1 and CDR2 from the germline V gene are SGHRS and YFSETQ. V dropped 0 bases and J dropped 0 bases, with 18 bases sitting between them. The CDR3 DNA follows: TGCGCCAGCAGCTTGGCACGACAGCGACCGAATACTAACTATGGCTACACCTTC. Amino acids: CASSLARQRPNTNYGYTF.

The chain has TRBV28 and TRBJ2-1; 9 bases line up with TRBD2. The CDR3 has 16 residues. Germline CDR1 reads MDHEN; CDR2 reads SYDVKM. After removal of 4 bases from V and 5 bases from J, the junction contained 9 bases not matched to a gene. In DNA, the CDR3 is TGTGCCAGCAGTTCTATAGCGGGAGTCACGGACAATGAGCAGTTCTTC. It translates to CASSSIAGVTDNEQFF.

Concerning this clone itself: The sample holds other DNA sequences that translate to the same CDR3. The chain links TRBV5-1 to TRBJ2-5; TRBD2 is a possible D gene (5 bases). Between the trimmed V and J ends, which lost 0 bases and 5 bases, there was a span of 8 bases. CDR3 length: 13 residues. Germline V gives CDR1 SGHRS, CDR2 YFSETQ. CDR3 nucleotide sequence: TGCGCCAGCAGCTTGGGACTATTGGAGACCCAGTACTTC. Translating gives CASSLGLLETQYF.

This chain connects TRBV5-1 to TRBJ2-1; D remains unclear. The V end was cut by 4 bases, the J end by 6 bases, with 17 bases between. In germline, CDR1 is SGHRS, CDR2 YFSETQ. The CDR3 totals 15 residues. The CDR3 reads CASSQRETSPNEQFF. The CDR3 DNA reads TGCGCCAGCAGCCAAAGGGAAACATCCCCCAATGAGCAGTTCTTC.

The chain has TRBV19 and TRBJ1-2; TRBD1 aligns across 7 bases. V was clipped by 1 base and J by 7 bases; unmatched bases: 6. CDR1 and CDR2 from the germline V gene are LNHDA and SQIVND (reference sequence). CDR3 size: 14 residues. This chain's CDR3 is CASSIGQGSGGYTF. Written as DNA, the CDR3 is TGTGCCAGTAGTATAGGACAGGGATCAGGTGGCTACACCTTC.

CDR3 nucleotides: TGTGCCAGCAGTCTGATATTAGATACGCAGTATTTT. Translation: CASSLILDTQYF. The chain links TRBV12-3 or TRBV12-4 to TRBJ2-3; D call uncertain. With 5 bases removed from V and 5 bases from J, the gap between germline ends came to 8 bases. The CDR3 consists of 12 residues.

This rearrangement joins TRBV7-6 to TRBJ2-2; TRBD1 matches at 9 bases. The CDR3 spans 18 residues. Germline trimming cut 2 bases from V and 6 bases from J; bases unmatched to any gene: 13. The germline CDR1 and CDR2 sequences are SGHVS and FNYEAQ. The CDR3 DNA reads TGTGCCAGCAGCTTATTCCCCCCCGCGGACAGGGGTGCCGGGGAGCTGTTTTTT. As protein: CASSLFPPADRGAGELFF.

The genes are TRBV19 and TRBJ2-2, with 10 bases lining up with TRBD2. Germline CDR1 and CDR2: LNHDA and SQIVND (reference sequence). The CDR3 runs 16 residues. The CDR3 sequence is CFRGLAAYFWTGELFF. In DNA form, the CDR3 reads TGTTTTAGAGGACTAGCGGCCTACTTTTGGACCGGGGAGCTGTTTTTT.

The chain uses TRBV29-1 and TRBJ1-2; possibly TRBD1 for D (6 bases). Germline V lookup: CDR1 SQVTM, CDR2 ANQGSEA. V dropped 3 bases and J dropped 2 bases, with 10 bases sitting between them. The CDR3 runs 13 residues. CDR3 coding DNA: TGCAGCGTTGAGCAGGGGTGGAACTATGGCTACACCTTC. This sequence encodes CSVEQGWNYGYTF.

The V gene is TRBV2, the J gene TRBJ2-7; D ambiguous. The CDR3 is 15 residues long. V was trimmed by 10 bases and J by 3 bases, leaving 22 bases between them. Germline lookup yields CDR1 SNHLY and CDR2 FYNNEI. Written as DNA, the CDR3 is TGTGCCACATTCCGGTTCGCTCCGAACGGCTACGAGCAGTACTTC. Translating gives CATFRFAPNGYEQYF.

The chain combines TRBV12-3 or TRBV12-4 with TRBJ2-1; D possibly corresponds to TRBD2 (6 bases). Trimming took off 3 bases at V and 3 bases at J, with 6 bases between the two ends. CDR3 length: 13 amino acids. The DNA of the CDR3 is TGTGCCAGCAGTTTTAGCGGCTACAATGAGCAGTTCTTC. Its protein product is CASSFSGYNEQFF.

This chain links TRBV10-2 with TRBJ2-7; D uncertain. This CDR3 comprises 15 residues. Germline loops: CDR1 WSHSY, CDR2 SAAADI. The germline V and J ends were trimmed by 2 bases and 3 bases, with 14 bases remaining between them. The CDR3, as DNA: TGCGCCAGCAGTGAGGCGATGGTGGGGATCTACGAGCAGTACTTC. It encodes CASSEAMVGIYEQYF.

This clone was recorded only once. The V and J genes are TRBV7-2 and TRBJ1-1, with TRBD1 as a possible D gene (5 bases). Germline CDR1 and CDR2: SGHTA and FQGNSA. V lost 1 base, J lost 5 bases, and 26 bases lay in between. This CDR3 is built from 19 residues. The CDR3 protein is CASSLESVGRAGLRTEAFF. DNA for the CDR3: TGTGCCAGCAGCTTAGAGTCCGTCGGCAGGGCTGGTCTTAGGACTGAAGCTTTCTTT. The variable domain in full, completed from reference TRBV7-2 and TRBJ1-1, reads GAGVSQSPSNKVTEKGKDVELRCDPISGHTALYWYRQSLGQGLEFLIYFQGNSAPDKSGLPSDRFSAERTGGSVSTLTIQRTQQEDSAVYLCASSLESVGRAGLRTEAFFGQGTRLTVV.

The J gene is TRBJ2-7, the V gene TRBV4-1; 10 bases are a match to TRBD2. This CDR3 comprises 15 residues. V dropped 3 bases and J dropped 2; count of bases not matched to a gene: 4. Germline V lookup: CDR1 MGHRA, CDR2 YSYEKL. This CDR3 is CASSQLAGAAYEQYF. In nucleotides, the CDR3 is TGCGCCAGCAGCCAGCTAGCGGGGGCAGCCTACGAGCAGTACTTC.

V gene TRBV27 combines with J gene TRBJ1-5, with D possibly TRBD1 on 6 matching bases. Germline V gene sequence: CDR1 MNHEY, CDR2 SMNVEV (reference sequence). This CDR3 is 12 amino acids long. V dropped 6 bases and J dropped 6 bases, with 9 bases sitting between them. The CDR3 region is CASRQGGQPQHF. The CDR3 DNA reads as TGTGCCAGCAGACAGGGAGGTCAGCCCCAGCATTTT.

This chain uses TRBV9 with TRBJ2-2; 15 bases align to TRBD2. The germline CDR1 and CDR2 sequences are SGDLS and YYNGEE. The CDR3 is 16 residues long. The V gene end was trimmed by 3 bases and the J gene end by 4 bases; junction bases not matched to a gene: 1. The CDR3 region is CASSAGLAGGTGELFF. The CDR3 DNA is TGTGCCAGCAGCGCGGGACTAGCGGGAGGCACCGGGGAGCTGTTTTTT.

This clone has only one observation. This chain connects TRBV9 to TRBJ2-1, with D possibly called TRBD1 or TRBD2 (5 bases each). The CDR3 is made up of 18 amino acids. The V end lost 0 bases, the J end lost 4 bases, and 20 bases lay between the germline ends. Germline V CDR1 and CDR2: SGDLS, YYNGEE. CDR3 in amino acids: CASSVAGGRVGGYNEQFF. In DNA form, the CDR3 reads TGTGCCAGCAGCGTAGCTGGAGGCAGGGTGGGTGGATACAATGAGCAGTTCTTC.